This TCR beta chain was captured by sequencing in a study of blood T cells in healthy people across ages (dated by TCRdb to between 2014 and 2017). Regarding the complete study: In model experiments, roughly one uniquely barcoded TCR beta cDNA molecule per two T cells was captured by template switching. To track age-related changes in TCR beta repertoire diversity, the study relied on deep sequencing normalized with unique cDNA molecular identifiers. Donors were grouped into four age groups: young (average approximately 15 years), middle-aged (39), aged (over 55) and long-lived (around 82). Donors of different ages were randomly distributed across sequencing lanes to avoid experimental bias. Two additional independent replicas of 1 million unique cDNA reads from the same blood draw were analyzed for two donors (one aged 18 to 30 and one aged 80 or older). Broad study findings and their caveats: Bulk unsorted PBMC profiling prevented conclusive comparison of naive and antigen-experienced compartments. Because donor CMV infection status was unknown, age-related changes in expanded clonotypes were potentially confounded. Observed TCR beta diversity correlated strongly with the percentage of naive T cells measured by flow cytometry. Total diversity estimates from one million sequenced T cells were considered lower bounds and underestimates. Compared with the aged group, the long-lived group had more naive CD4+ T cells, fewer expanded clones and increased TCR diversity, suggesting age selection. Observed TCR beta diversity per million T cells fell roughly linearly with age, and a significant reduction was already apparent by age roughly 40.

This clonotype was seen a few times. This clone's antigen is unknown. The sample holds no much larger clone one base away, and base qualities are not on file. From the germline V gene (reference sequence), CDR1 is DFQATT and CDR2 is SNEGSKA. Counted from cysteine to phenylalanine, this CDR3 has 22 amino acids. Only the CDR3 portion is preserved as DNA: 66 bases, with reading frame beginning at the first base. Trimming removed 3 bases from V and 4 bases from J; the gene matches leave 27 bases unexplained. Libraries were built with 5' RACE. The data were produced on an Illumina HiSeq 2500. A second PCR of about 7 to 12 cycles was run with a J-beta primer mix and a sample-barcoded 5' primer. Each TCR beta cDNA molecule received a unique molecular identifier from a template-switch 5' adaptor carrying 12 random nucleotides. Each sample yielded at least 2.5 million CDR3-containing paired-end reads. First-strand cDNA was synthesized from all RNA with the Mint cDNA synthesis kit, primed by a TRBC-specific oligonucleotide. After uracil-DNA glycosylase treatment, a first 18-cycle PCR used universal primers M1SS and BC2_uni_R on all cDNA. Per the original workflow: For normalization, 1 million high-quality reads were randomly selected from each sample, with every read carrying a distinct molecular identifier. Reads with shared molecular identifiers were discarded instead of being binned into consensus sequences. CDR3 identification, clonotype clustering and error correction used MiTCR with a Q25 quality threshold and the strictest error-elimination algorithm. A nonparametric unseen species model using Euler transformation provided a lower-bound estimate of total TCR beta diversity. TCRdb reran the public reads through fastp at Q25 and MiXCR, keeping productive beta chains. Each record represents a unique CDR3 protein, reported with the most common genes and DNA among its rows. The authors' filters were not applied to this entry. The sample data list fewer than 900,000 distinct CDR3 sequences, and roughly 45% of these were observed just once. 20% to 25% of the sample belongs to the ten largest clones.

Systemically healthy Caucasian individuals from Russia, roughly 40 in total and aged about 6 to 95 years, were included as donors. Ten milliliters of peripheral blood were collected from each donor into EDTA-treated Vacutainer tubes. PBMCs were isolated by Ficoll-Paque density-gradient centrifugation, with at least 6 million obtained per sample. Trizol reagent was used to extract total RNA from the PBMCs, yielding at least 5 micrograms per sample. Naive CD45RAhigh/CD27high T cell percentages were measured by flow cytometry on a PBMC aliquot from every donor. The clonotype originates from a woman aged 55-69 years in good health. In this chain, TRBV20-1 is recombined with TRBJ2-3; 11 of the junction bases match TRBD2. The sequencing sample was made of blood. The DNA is TGCAGTGCTAGTAATCCCCATGGCAGGCCAATAGCGGGAGGGCGAAGGTCAGATACGCAGTATTTT. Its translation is CSASNPHGRPIAGGRRSDTQYF.